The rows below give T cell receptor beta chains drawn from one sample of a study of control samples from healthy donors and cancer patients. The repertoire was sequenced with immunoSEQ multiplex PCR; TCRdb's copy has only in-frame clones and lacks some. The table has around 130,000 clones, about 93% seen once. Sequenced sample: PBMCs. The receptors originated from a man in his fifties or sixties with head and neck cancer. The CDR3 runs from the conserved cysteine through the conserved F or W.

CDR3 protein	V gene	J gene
CASSSLALGATRYNEQFF	TRBV7-8	TRBJ2-1
CASSDFRGPGNTEAFF	TRBV25-1	TRBJ1-1
CASSHPGTLMNTEAFF	TRBV4-1	TRBJ1-1
CASSLAVTGIGSPLHF	TRBV5-1	TRBJ1-6
CAWSVGGTNTGELFF	TRBV30	TRBJ2-2
CASSGTSVYEQYF	TRBV13	TRBJ2-7
CASSFGTREQYF	TRBV5-4	TRBJ2-7
CASSLRQGAEAFF	TRBV7-6	TRBJ1-1
CASSLAYRGHEKLFF	TRBV5-1	TRBJ1-4
CASSLFSSEDGYTF	TRBV5-1	TRBJ1-2
CASSYSAGTEAFF	TRBV6-6	TRBJ1-1
CASSLGSSGGGEQFF	TRBV5-1	TRBJ2-1
CASHLLAGNYNEQFF	TRBV7-2	TRBJ2-1
CAWRTQGLNTEAFF	TRBV30	TRBJ1-1